This T cell receptor beta chain was recovered during a study of cytomegalovirus exposure and HLA in healthy donors. Study results and caveats: In terms of immune exposure information, only CMV serostatus was available. In a later analysis, a genetic analysis reported fewer productive-TCR N-insertions in an Asian-associated ancestry cluster than the cohort average.

A multiplex PCR was run with 60 Vbeta primers and 13 Jbeta primers. Method: immunoSEQ multiplex PCR; TCRdb's copy keeps in-frame clones and lacks some. The sample records tens of thousands of clones, more than 65% being singletons. CDR3 length: 15 amino acids. Germline V gene lookup returns CDR1 MNHEY and CDR2 SMNVEV (reference sequence). Between the trimmed V and J ends, which lost 5 bases and 4 bases, there was a span of 18 bases. To note about this clone: The antigen remains undetermined.

The chain has TRBV27 and TRBJ2-7; weak D call: TRBD1 (6 bases). The sequence was collected from a woman between 40 and 50 years old in good health and CMV-seropositive. Sequencing was carried out using PBMCs. The DNA for the CDR3 is TGTGCCAGCAGTCCCGGGTCGGGGACAAAATACGAGCAGTACTTC. Protein sequence: CASSPGSGTKYEQYF.